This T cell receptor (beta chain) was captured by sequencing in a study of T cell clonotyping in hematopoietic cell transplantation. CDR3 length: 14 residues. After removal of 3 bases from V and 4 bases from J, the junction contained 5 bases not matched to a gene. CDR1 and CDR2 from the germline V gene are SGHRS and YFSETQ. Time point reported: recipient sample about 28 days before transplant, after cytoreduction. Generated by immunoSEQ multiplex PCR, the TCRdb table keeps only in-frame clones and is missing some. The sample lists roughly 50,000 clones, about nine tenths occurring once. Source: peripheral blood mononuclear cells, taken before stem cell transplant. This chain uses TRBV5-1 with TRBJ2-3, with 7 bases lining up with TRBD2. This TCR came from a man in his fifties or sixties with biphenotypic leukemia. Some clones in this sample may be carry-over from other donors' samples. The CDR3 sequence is CASSWGGRADTQYF. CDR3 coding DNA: TGCGCCAGCAGCTGGGGGGGAAGGGCAGATACGCAGTATTTT. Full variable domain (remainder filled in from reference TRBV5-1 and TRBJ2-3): KAGVTQTPRYLIKTRGQQVTLSCSPISGHRSVSWYQQTPGQGLQFLFEYFSETQRNKGNFPGRFSGRQFSNSRSEMNVSTLELGDSALYLCASSWGGRADTQYFGPGTRLTVL.